The 31 T cell receptor beta chains listed next were all sequenced from one sample in a study of blood T cell repertoires in COVID-19. Repertoires were generated with immunoSEQ multiplex PCR, while TCRdb's copy carries only in-frame clones and drops some. The repertoire holds fewer than 400,000 clones, with approximately 87% as singletons. The sample taken for sequencing was PBMCs or T cells enriched from blood (not recorded which). The receptor set was obtained from a woman in her 50s who had recovered from COVID-19.

The rearrangement uses TRBV6-5 and TRBJ2-2, with D tentatively TRBD2 (5 bases). The CDR3 runs to 12 residues. V gave up 6 bases and J gave up 7 bases, with 9 bases separating them. The germline V gene encodes CDR1 MNHEY and CDR2 SVGAGI. In nucleotides, the CDR3 is TGTGCCAGCAGCCTCGGAGGCGGGGAGCTGTTTTTT. Its translation: CASSLGGGELFF.

The chain joins TRBV4-1 to TRBJ1-4; D remains unclear. The CDR3 contains 14 residues. V lost 0 bases and J 3 bases, leaving 5 bases between the germline ends. Germline-derived CDR1 and CDR2 are MGHRA and YSYEKL. In nucleotides, the CDR3 is TGCGCCAGCAGCCAAGATCGGTCTAATGAAAAACTGTTTTTT. This translates into CASSQDRSNEKLFF.

The chain is built from TRBV11-2 and TRBJ2-5; D perhaps matches TRBD1 (5 bases). The CDR3 contains 14 residues. V was cut by 5 bases and J by 7 bases, with 17 bases left in between. CDR1 SGHAT and CDR2 FQNNGV come from the germline V gene. The CDR3 here is CASSHLDSPGTQYF. For the CDR3, the DNA is TGTGCCAGCAGCCACCTAGACAGCCCAGGGACCCAGTACTTC.

The J gene is TRBJ1-6, the V gene TRBV10-3; weak D call: TRBD1 (5 bases). The CDR3 consists of 15 residues. Germline lookup yields CDR1 ENHRY and CDR2 SYGVKD. V was clipped by 4 bases and J by 7 bases, with 14 bases between them. Here the CDR3 reads CAISGMGLRNSPLHF. CDR3 nucleotides: TGTGCCATCAGTGGAATGGGGCTAAGGAATTCACCCCTCCACTTT.

The chain joins TRBV4-1 to TRBJ2-7; 12 bases are a match to TRBD1. The CDR3 loop spans 16 amino acids. The V gene's germline CDR1 is MGHRA and CDR2 YSYEKL. J gave up 4 bases and V 1 base, and 5 bases lay outside the gene matches. DNA of the CDR3: TGCGCCAGCAGCCAAGGGGGGACAGGGGGCTTTTACGAGCAGTACTTC. Residues: CASSQGGTGGFYEQYF.

This clone was seen more than once but under ten times. J is TRBJ2-1 and V is TRBV7-2, with D tentatively TRBD1 (5 bases). The CDR3 spans 16 residues. The germline CDR1 and CDR2 sequences are SGHTA and FQGNSA. V was shortened by 1 base and J by 2 bases, with 12 bases between the two germline ends. In DNA form, the CDR3 reads TGTGCCAGCAGCTTAGGAGGACAACCAGCCTACAATGAGCAGTTCTTC. Its translation: CASSLGGQPAYNEQFF.

CDR3 sequence (DNA): TGTGCCAGCAGCTCGGGCGCAGACAGGGAAGGGGGAAACACCATATATTTT. Translation gives CASSSGADREGGNTIYF. This sequence joins TRBV11-2 and TRBJ1-3, with TRBD1 matching over 7 bases. The junction had 13 bases not matched to a gene; V was cut back by 4 bases and J by 4 bases. Per the germline V gene, CDR1 is SGHAT and CDR2 is FQNNGV. The CDR3 totals 17 residues.

This clone has a single count. The rearrangement joins TRBV7-3 to TRBJ2-3; D might be TRBD2 (7 bases). This CDR3 region has 15 residues. V dropped 7 bases and J dropped 2 bases, with 16 bases sitting between them. The germline V gene encodes CDR1 SGHTA and CDR2 FQGTGA. This chain's CDR3 is CASTRGRGTTDTQYF. The CDR3, as DNA: TGTGCCAGCACTCGAGGGAGGGGGACCACAGATACGCAGTATTTT.

CDR3 coding DNA: TGTGCCAGCAGCGGGACTAGAAATGAGCAGTTCTTC. Amino acids: CASSGTRNEQFF. This sequence joins TRBV11-3 and TRBJ2-1; 8 bases line up with TRBD2. CDR3 length: 12 amino acids. In germline, CDR1 is SGHNT, CDR2 YENEEA. Trimming cost V 5 bases and J 7 bases; bases outside gene matches: 1.

This clone was seen more than once but under ten times. This sample includes further DNA sequences coding for the same CDR3. This chain joins TRBV7-9 and TRBJ2-7; D is unclear. V was trimmed by 6 bases and J by 1 base, leaving 4 bases between them. Germline values: CDR1 SEHNR, CDR2 FQNEAQ (reference sequence). The CDR3 loop spans 11 amino acids. CDR3 nucleotides: TGTGCCAGCAGTCCTTCCTACGAGCAGTACTTC. It is translated as CASSPSYEQYF.

The V and J genes are TRBV24-1 and TRBJ2-5, with 10 bases identical to TRBD2. J was trimmed by 3 bases and V by 2 bases; bases with no gene match: 11. The CDR3 is 18 residues long. Germline V gives CDR1 KGHDR, CDR2 SFDVKD. This chain's CDR3 is CATSDSGPGLAREETQYF. Here the CDR3 DNA reads TGTGCCACCAGTGATTCGGGCCCGGGACTAGCGCGTGAAGAGACCCAGTACTTC.

DNA of the CDR3: TGTGCCAGCAGCCAAACAGGGCTAGCCCAAAATTCACCCCTCCACTTT. This codes for CASSQTGLAQNSPLHF. The J gene is TRBJ1-6, the V gene TRBV3-1 (or the pseudogene TRBV3-2), with D possibly matching TRBD1 (6 bases). The CDR3 has 16 amino acids. Trimming removed 2 bases at V and 7 bases at J, with 15 bases between. The germline V gene has CDR1 LGHDT and CDR2 YNNKEL (reference sequence).

This clone was picked up a small number of times. V is TRBV3-1 (or the pseudogene TRBV3-2) and J is TRBJ1-4, with D uncertain. The CDR3 totals 13 residues. Trimming cost V 3 bases and J 8 bases, with 10 bases left between them. The germline gives CDR1 LGHDT, CDR2 YNNKEL (reference sequence). CDR3 loop: CASSQAAGEKLFF. In DNA, the CDR3 is TGTGCCAGCAGCCAGGCAGCGGGCGAAAAACTGTTTTTT.

This chain uses TRBV5-1 with TRBJ1-4, with D tentatively TRBD1 (6 bases). Germline assignment: CDR1 SGHRS and CDR2 YFSETQ. Trimming took 5 bases from V and 1 from J, leaving 6 bases between them. CDR3 size: 13 residues. The CDR3 DNA is TGCGCCAGCAGAGGGGGAACTAATGAAAAACTGTTTTTT. Its protein product is CASRGGTNEKLFF.

The chain recombines TRBV6-1 with TRBJ2-7; TRBD1 matches 7 bases. CDR1 is MNHNS and CDR2 is SASEGT in the germline V gene. V trimming: 3 bases; J trimming: 4 bases; junction bases outside the gene matches: 9. CDR3 length: 15 residues. The CDR3, as DNA: TGTGCCAGCAGTGAGCCGGGACAGCGGAGTTACGAGCAGTACTTC. As protein: CASSEPGQRSYEQYF.

The V and J genes are TRBV2 and TRBJ2-1, with D perhaps TRBD2 (6 bases). The V gene's germline CDR1 is SNHLY and CDR2 FYNNEI. Trimming cost V 2 bases and J 8 bases, with 16 bases left between them. The CDR3 is made up of 15 amino acids. CDR3 bases: TGTGCCAGCAGTGAATTGACTAGTCCGAGCGATGAGCAGTTCTTC. It codes for CASSELTSPSDEQFF.

The chain couples TRBV20-1 to TRBJ2-2, with 7 bases aligning to TRBD1. Germline-derived CDR1 and CDR2 are DFQATT and SNEGSKA (reference sequence). V was pared by 4 bases and J by 3 bases, with 5 bases of the junction left unmatched. The CDR3 sequence is 14 residues long. The CDR3 spells CSATDRVDTGELFF. CDR3 sequence (DNA): TGCAGTGCTACTGACAGGGTGGACACCGGGGAGCTGTTTTTT.

This rearrangement joins TRBV11-2 to TRBJ1-6; the D gene is possibly TRBD1 (5 bases). Trimming removed 5 bases at V and 1 base at J, with 15 bases between. The CDR3 is made up of 17 amino acids. CDR1 and CDR2 from the germline V gene are SGHAT and FQNNGV. CDR3 amino acids: CASSKDISRSYNSPLHF. CDR3 nucleotides: TGTGCCAGCAGCAAGGACATAAGCAGATCCTATAATTCACCCCTCCACTTT.

The chain couples TRBV15 to TRBJ1-4, with D tentatively TRBD1 (6 bases). Looked up from germline, CDR1 is LNHNV and CDR2 is YYDKDF (reference sequence). V dropped 1 base and J dropped 8 bases, with 14 bases sitting between them. This CDR3 is built from 15 residues. CDR3 DNA sequence: TGTGCCACCAGCAGAGGCTCAGGGGTGTGGGAAAAACTGTTTTTT. Translating gives CATSRGSGVWEKLFF.

CDR3 loop: CSVGPPQGLVGYGYTF. The CDR3, as DNA: TGCAGCGTTGGACCACCGCAGGGACTGGTAGGGTATGGCTACACCTTC. V usage is TRBV29-1 and J usage is TRBJ1-2, with D tentatively TRBD1 (5 bases). The CDR3 has 16 residues. The germline V gene has CDR1 SQVTM and CDR2 ANQGSEA. V was trimmed by 4 bases and J by 5 bases, leaving 23 bases between them.

This sequence joins TRBV11-3 and TRBJ1-2, with a possible D match to TRBD1 (6 bases). Trimming took off 0 bases at V and 3 bases at J, with 17 bases between the two ends. This CDR3 is 17 amino acids long. Germline V gives CDR1 SGHNT, CDR2 YENEEA. CDR3 nucleotides: TGTGCCAGCAGCTTAGAGGTCGCAGGGGTTTGGGACTATGGCTACACCTTC. The encoded protein is CASSLEVAGVWDYGYTF.

This clone occurred once. The V call is TRBV27, the J call TRBJ2-1; 9 nucleotides match TRBD2. There are 14 residues in the CDR3. Germline V gene sequence: CDR1 MNHEY, CDR2 SMNVEV (reference sequence). Trimming cost V 5 bases and J 6 bases; bases outside gene matches: 5. The chain's CDR3 is CASSRGLAGNEQFF. CDR3 bases: TGTGCCAGCAGTAGGGGACTAGCCGGCAATGAGCAGTTCTTC.

This clone has just one count. The chain combines TRBV13 with TRBJ1-6, with no clear D. CDR1 and CDR2 from the germline V gene are PRHDT and FYEKMQ (reference sequence). The length of the CDR3 is 16 residues. V gave up 8 bases and J gave up 6 bases, with 20 bases separating them. The CDR3 reads CASRVGASGGNSPLHF. DNA of the CDR3: TGTGCCAGCCGGGTGGGAGCATCCGGAGGTAATTCACCCCTCCACTTT.

The V and J genes are TRBV2 and TRBJ2-7; D is unclear. Trimming took off 4 bases at V and 2 bases at J, with 15 bases between the two ends. CDR1 is SNHLY and CDR2 is FYNNEI in the germline V gene. This CDR3 has 15 residues. Here the CDR3 DNA reads TGTGCCAGCAGTGGAGACTCACACACCACCTACGAGCAGTACTTC. This codes for CASSGDSHTTYEQYF.

The CDR3 here is CASSLPTTGGETQYF. CDR3 nucleotides: TGTGCCAGCAGCTTGCCGACGACAGGGGGAGAGACCCAGTACTTC. The chain couples TRBV5-5 to TRBJ2-5; 9 positions agree with TRBD1. V gave up 1 base and J gave up 4 bases; unmatched junction bases: 5. The CDR3 contains 15 residues. The germline V gene encodes CDR1 SGHKS and CDR2 YYEKEE (reference sequence).

The V call is TRBV6-5, the J call TRBJ1-2; D gene ambiguous. Per the germline V gene, CDR1 is MNHEY and CDR2 is SVGAGI. Between the trimmed V and J ends, which lost 5 bases and 7 bases, there was a span of 11 bases. This CDR3 has 12 residues. The CDR3 reads CASSRIRGGYTF. The DNA of the CDR3 is TGTGCCAGCAGTAGGATCCGGGGTGGCTACACCTTC.

J is TRBJ1-1 and V is TRBV4-1; no clear D. The CDR3 is 15 residues long. Trimming left V 0 bases short and J 4 bases short, with 12 bases between. Germline V gene lookup returns CDR1 MGHRA and CDR2 YSYEKL. Here the CDR3 DNA reads TGCGCCAGCAGCCAAGATGGATCACACAGCACTGAAGCTTTCTTT. As protein: CASSQDGSHSTEAFF.

The chain joins TRBV19 to TRBJ1-2; no definite D call. CDR3 size: 13 residues. Per the germline V gene, CDR1 is LNHDA and CDR2 is SQIVND (reference sequence). V lost 0 bases to trimming and J lost 6 bases, with 8 bases between them. Here the CDR3 DNA reads TGTGCCAGTAGTATAGACCCCTTTAATGGCTACACCTTC. It is translated as CASSIDPFNGYTF.

The chain is built from TRBV5-1 and TRBJ1-4; 7 bases map to TRBD1. With 2 bases clipped from V and 4 bases from J, the junction kept 8 bases outside the gene matches. From germline, CDR1 is SGHRS and CDR2 YFSETQ. The CDR3 consists of 16 residues. Written as DNA, the CDR3 is TGCGCCAGCAGCTTCAGCGTCGGGACAGATAATGAAAAACTGTTTTTT. Protein: CASSFSVGTDNEKLFF.

A single count supports this clone. This chain joins TRBV7-8 and TRBJ1-5; D might be TRBD1 (5 bases). The CDR3 is 15 amino acids. Between the trimmed V and J ends, which lost 5 bases and 1 base, there was a span of 12 bases. Germline lookup yields CDR1 SGHVS and CDR2 FQNEAQ. CDR3 in amino acids: CASSRATGSNQPQHF. The DNA for the CDR3 is TGTGCCAGCAGCCGAGCCACAGGAAGCAATCAGCCCCAGCATTTT.

The V gene is TRBV5-6, the J gene TRBJ2-6; unclear D gene. Germline CDR1 reads SGHDT; CDR2 reads YYEEEE. The CDR3 spans 15 residues. Trimming took 4 bases from V and 3 from J, leaving 11 bases between them. The CDR3 DNA reads TGTGCCAGCAGCCTGCAGGTCGTTGGGGCCAACGTCCTGACTTTC. It translates to CASSLQVVGANVLTF.